The 20 T cell receptor beta chains given below trace back to one sample, sequenced in a study of blood T cell repertoires in COVID-19. Here immunoSEQ multiplex PCR was the method, and the copy in TCRdb shows in-frame clones only, minus some. The profile shows 390,000 or so clones, 75% to 90% of them singletons. Sequencing input: PBMCs or T cells enriched from blood (not recorded which). The receptors here all came from a woman between 45 and 65 years old who had recovered from COVID-19.

DNA for the CDR3: TGTGCCAGCAGTTACTCGGTATCTCCCCGGGGGGACTACACCTTC. It yields the protein CASSYSVSPRGDYTF. The chain links TRBV6-5 to TRBJ1-2, with a weak D call TRBD1 (5 bases). This CDR3 has 15 amino acids. V gave up 0 bases and J gave up 10 bases, with 18 bases separating them. Germline V CDR1 and CDR2: MNHEY, SVGAGI.

This chain connects TRBV5-5 to TRBJ1-1, with D maybe TRBD1 (5 bases). The CDR3 extends over 14 amino acids. CDR1 SGHKS and CDR2 YYEKEE come from the germline V gene (reference sequence). V was clipped by 4 bases and J by 4 bases, with 14 bases between them. This CDR3 is CASSRRTSVTEAFF. The CDR3 DNA reads TGTGCCAGCAGCCGTCGGACATCTGTCACTGAAGCTTTCTTT.

This clone has more than one count but fewer than ten. V and J are TRBV19 and TRBJ1-1, with TRBD1 matching 7 bases. Losses at the gene ends were 7 bases for V and 1 base for J; bases not matched to a gene: 6. Per the germline V gene, CDR1 is LNHDA and CDR2 is SQIVND (reference sequence). The CDR3 is 14 residues long. CDR3 amino acids: CASTLRTGNTEAFF. The DNA of the CDR3 is TGTGCCAGTACTCTCAGGACAGGGAACACTGAAGCTTTCTTT. The full variable domain, completed using reference TRBV19 and TRBJ1-1, is DGGITQSPKYLFRKEGQNVTLSCEQNLNHDAMYWYRQDPGQGLRLIYYSQIVNDFQKGDIAEGYSVSREKKESFPLTVTSAQKNPTAFYLCASTLRTGNTEAFFGQGTRLTVV.

The chain employs TRBV6-5 and TRBJ1-1; D unclear. Germline CDR1 MNHEY, CDR2 SVGAGI. V was trimmed by 7 bases and J by 1 base, leaving 7 bases between them. This CDR3 is built from 12 residues. The CDR3 loop is CASTAGNTEAFF. CDR3 bases: TGTGCCAGCACAGCGGGGAACACTGAAGCTTTCTTT.

This rearrangement joins TRBV12-5 to TRBJ2-5; TRBD1 agrees at 7 bases. The CDR3 is made up of 15 amino acids. Germline loops: CDR1 LGHNT, CDR2 FRNRAP. J was trimmed by 1 base and V by 7 bases; bases with no gene match: 9. CDR3 amino acids: CASAPGQPAQETQYF. DNA of the CDR3: TGTGCTAGTGCCCCGGGACAGCCCGCCCAAGAGACCCAGTACTTC. The whole variable domain, remainder taken from reference TRBV12-5 and TRBJ2-5, is DARVTQTPRHKVTEMGQEVTMRCQPILGHNTVFWYRQTMMQGLELLAYFRNRAPLDDSGMPKDRFSAEMPDATLATLKIQPSEPRDSAVYFCASAPGQPAQETQYFGPGTRLLVL.

The chain uses TRBV7-9 and TRBJ2-7; a weak D match, TRBD2 (6 bases). Germline V gives CDR1 SEHNR, CDR2 FQNEAQ (reference sequence). Between the trimmed V and J ends, which lost 5 bases and 3 bases, there was a span of 8 bases. The CDR3 has 12 amino acids. The CDR3 sequence is CASSLTSYEQYF. CDR3 nucleotide sequence: TGTGCCAGCAGCCTGACTAGCTACGAGCAGTACTTC.

This clone was seen a handful of times. This rearrangement joins TRBV10-3 to TRBJ1-4; unclear D gene. With 2 bases removed from V and 5 bases from J, the gap between germline ends came to 12 bases. Germline CDR1 reads ENHRY; CDR2 reads SYGVKD. The CDR3 is made up of 15 amino acids. The CDR3 is CAISENFGGNEKLFF. In DNA form, the CDR3 reads TGTGCCATCAGTGAGAATTTTGGCGGGAATGAAAAACTGTTTTTT.

CDR3 sequence: CASSIGQYYEQYF. The CDR3 coding sequence is TGTGCCAGCAGCATCGGACAGTACTACGAGCAGTACTTC. The chain has TRBV5-6 and TRBJ2-7; D is perhaps TRBD1 (6 bases). Germline assignment: CDR1 SGHDT and CDR2 YYEEEE. The V gene lost 4 bases and the J gene lost 3 bases, with 11 bases spanning the gap. The CDR3 runs to 13 residues.

The J gene is TRBJ1-2, the V gene TRBV5-6, with D maybe TRBD1 (5 bases). Germline loops: CDR1 SGHDT, CDR2 YYEEEE. The CDR3 is made up of 12 amino acids. The ends were cut back, 4 bases at V and 5 bases at J, with 9 bases in the middle. The CDR3 DNA reads as TGTGCCAGCAGCGCACCAGGGTATGGCTACACCTTC. Its translation: CASSAPGYGYTF.

The V gene is TRBV29-1, the J gene TRBJ2-3, with D tentatively TRBD2 (6 bases). The germline V gene has CDR1 SQVTM and CDR2 ANQGSEA. Between the trimmed V and J ends, which lost 3 bases and 2 bases, there was a span of 9 bases. The CDR3 has 13 residues. This CDR3 reads CSVEEGPTDTQYF. The CDR3 nucleotides read TGCAGCGTTGAGGAGGGGCCCACAGATACGCAGTATTTT.

This clone came up a few times. The chain uses TRBV10-3 and TRBJ2-2; 7 positions match TRBD1. The CDR3 consists of 17 residues. Germline V CDR1 and CDR2: ENHRY, SYGVKD. V shed 2 bases, J shed 5 bases, and the junction held 11 bases outside the gene matches. The CDR3 protein is CAISEVQGGVRTGELFF. DNA for the CDR3: TGTGCCATCAGTGAGGTTCAAGGGGGCGTTCGGACCGGGGAGCTGTTTTTT.

The V and J genes are TRBV10-2 and TRBJ1-5; 7 bases match TRBD1. Unmatched junction bases numbered 5, after V lost 10 bases and J lost 5 bases. The CDR3 covers 12 residues. CDR1 WSHSY and CDR2 SAAADI come from the germline V gene. This CDR3 is CATRQGDQPQHF. In DNA, the CDR3 is TGCGCCACCCGACAGGGTGATCAGCCCCAGCATTTT.

Only a few counts were recorded for this clone. V gene TRBV19 combines with J gene TRBJ1-5; perhaps TRBD1 as D (6 bases). V was pared by 4 bases and J by 0 bases, with 10 bases between. Germline loops: CDR1 LNHDA, CDR2 SQIVND (reference sequence). The CDR3 loop spans 15 amino acids. The CDR3 DNA reads TGTGCCAGTAGTAGGGGACAAAATAGCAATCAGCCCCAGCATTTT. Protein sequence: CASSRGQNSNQPQHF.

This clone was counted only a few times. The chain joins TRBV7-2 to TRBJ2-3; 7 positions agree with TRBD2. Germline CDR1 reads SGHTA; CDR2 reads FQGNSA. J was trimmed by 5 bases and V by 4 bases; bases with no gene match: 12. This CDR3 is 16 amino acids long. The CDR3 bases are TGTGCCAGCAGCTCAACACATCTAGCGGCCGTAGATACGCAGTATTTT. Translating it yields CASSSTHLAAVDTQYF.

Only a few counts were recorded for this clone. The rearrangement uses TRBV9 and TRBJ1-6; the D gene is possibly TRBD1 (5 bases). With 5 bases removed from V and 5 bases from J, the gap between germline ends came to 14 bases. CDR3 length equals 15 residues. Germline V CDR1 and CDR2: SGDLS, YYNGEE. CDR3 DNA sequence: TGTGCCAGCAGTGGCCTCGGCAGGGATAATTCACCCCTCCACTTT. It encodes CASSGLGRDNSPLHF.

The chain joins TRBV30 to TRBJ1-1, with unresolved D. The CDR3 covers 12 residues. CDR1 GTSNPN and CDR2 SVGIG come from the germline V gene (reference sequence). Trimming left V 4 bases short and J 1 base short, with 7 bases between. In nucleotides, the CDR3 is TGTGCCTGGAACCCCGGGAACACTGAAGCTTTCTTT. It codes for CAWNPGNTEAFF.

This chain links TRBV19 with TRBJ2-3; 7 nucleotides align to TRBD2. The CDR3 sequence is 16 residues long. CDR1 is LNHDA, CDR2 SQIVND, per germline (reference sequence). V lost 4 bases, J lost 0 bases, and 7 bases stayed unmatched. CDR3 sequence: CASSSPGGGSTDTQYF. Written as DNA, the CDR3 is TGTGCCAGTAGTAGCCCCGGGGGAGGGAGCACAGATACGCAGTATTTT.

This rearrangement joins TRBV2 to TRBJ2-3, with D possibly matching TRBD1 (5 bases). This CDR3 has 13 residues. CDR1 is SNHLY, CDR2 FYNNEI, per germline. The V end was cut by 3 bases, the J end by 3 bases, with 7 bases between. DNA for the CDR3: TGTGCCAGCAGTGAGGGGCCGACAGATACGCAGTATTTT. Protein product: CASSEGPTDTQYF.

Points on this clone: The same CDR3 is also encoded by other DNA sequences in this sample. V and J are TRBV11-2 and TRBJ2-7; the D is unclear. Germline CDR1 and CDR2: SGHAT and FQNNGV. Trimming cost V 5 bases and J 4 bases, with 6 bases left between them. This CDR3 region has 11 residues. CDR3 DNA sequence: TGTGCCAGCAGCCCGGGTTACGAGCAGTACTTC. This encodes CASSPGYEQYF.

V is TRBV2 and J is TRBJ2-1, with TRBD2 identical over 14 bases. The CDR3 loop spans 15 amino acids. Trimming took 6 bases from V and 14 from J; bases not matched to a gene: 12. Germline V gives CDR1 SNHLY, CDR2 FYNNEI. The CDR3 nucleotides read TGTGCCAGCAGCCCTTCAAGACTAGCGGGAGGGCCGGAGTTCTTC. Translation: CASSPSRLAGGPEFF.